The 27 T cell receptor beta chains listed next were all sequenced from one sample in a study of T cells in localized non-small cell lung cancer. Assay: immunoSEQ multiplex PCR; the TCRdb copy retains only in-frame clones and omits some. This sample has about 70,000 clones, with roughly 84% found just once. Sequencing was performed on peripheral blood, taken before any cancer treatment. The receptors were sampled from an older female donor with stage I lung adenocarcinoma.

This rearrangement joins TRBV28 to TRBJ1-3; D not resolved. This CDR3 has 15 residues. Germline V gene lookup returns CDR1 MDHEN and CDR2 SYDVKM. V lost 4 bases, J lost 3 bases, and 13 bases lay in between. In nucleotides, the CDR3 is TGTGCCAGCAGTTCGGTCTATTACCGTGGAAACACCATATATTTT. Its protein product is CASSSVYYRGNTIYF.

This clone has more than one count but fewer than ten. CDR3 in amino acids: CASTKARGEKLFF. The CDR3 DNA reads as TGTGCCAGCACCAAGGCCAGGGGCGAAAAACTGTTTTTT. The chain is built from TRBV2 and TRBJ1-4, with D maybe TRBD1 (6 bases). CDR3 size: 13 residues. Trimming left V 7 bases short and J 8 bases short, with 14 bases between. Germline V gene data show CDR1 as SNHLY and CDR2 as FYNNEI.

Concerning this clone itself: This sequence may be a read error, since a much larger clone differs from it by one base. Other DNA sequences in the sample encode the same CDR3. This sequence joins TRBV27 and TRBJ2-7, with D unresolved. This CDR3 is 15 amino acids long. The germline V gene encodes CDR1 MNHEY and CDR2 SMNVEV (reference sequence). This chain's CDR3 is CASSPLSPPSYEQYF. CDR3 bases: TGTGCCAGCAGTCCTCTAAGTCCCCCCTCCTACGAGCAATACTTC.

This clone was observed a handful of times. The J gene is TRBJ1-6, the V gene TRBV11-1; tentatively, D is TRBD1 (6 bases). The CDR3 sequence is 15 residues long. Per germline, CDR1 SGHAT and CDR2 FQDESV (reference sequence). The V end was cut by 3 bases, the J end by 7 bases, with 13 bases between. CDR3 residues: CASSFSSRGNSPLHF. CDR3 bases: TGTGCCAGCAGCTTCAGTTCCAGGGGAAATTCACCCCTCCACTTT.

The table lists this clone with a count of one. The chain is built from TRBV7-2 and TRBJ2-7; a weak D match, TRBD2 (6 bases). The V and J ends lost 2 bases and 2 bases respectively, with 16 bases between them. This CDR3 contains 16 residues. The germline CDR1 and CDR2 sequences are SGHTA and FQGNSA. In nucleotides, the CDR3 is TGTGCCAGCAGCTTAACCGCCGGACTATCCCCCTACGAGCAGTACTTC. Protein sequence: CASSLTAGLSPYEQYF.

This chain links TRBV7-9 with TRBJ2-7; a possible D gene is TRBD1 (6 bases). The ends were cut back, 2 bases at V and 5 bases at J, with 16 bases in the middle. CDR1 and CDR2 from the germline V gene are SEHNR and FQNEAQ (reference sequence). The CDR3 is made up of 15 amino acids. CDR3 in DNA: TGTGCCAGCAGCTTAAGGGGGTCGGGTTTACACGAGCAGTACTTC. Translating gives CASSLRGSGLHEQYF.

In this sample, this clone turned up a few times. The CDR3 spells CSVAGGGSYEQYF. The CDR3 DNA follows: TGCAGCGTTGCAGGGGGAGGTTCCTACGAGCAGTACTTC. V gene TRBV29-1 combines with J gene TRBJ2-7, with D possibly TRBD1 on 7 matching bases. The length of the CDR3 is 13 residues. Deletions cut 4 bases from V and 1 base from J, with 11 bases between. Germline V gene lookup returns CDR1 SQVTM and CDR2 ANQGSEA.

The chain links TRBV5-1 to TRBJ2-7; D possibly matches TRBD1 or TRBD2 (7 bases each). The CDR3 has 15 amino acids. V lost 4 bases to trimming and J lost 2 bases, with 16 bases between them. CDR1 is SGHRS and CDR2 is YFSETQ in the germline V gene. The CDR3 DNA follows: TGCGCCAGCAGCGCAAGACAGGGAGGGACCTACGAGCAGTACTTC. Its protein is CASSARQGGTYEQYF.

This clone was observed once. This chain uses TRBV18 with TRBJ1-5; 8 bases agree with TRBD1. The CDR3 runs 15 residues. The germline CDR1 and CDR2 sequences are KGHSH and LQKENI. The trim removed 6 bases at V and 5 bases at J, leaving 9 bases unmatched. CDR3 in DNA: TGTGCCAGCTCCGGACAGGGTTGGGCACATCAGCCCCAGCATTTT. Its protein product is CASSGQGWAHQPQHF.

The CDR3 loop is CASSNTPGGTSTDTQYF. CDR3 DNA: TGTGCCAGCAGCAATACTCCCGGGGGTACTAGCACAGATACGCAGTATTTT. The V and J genes are TRBV7-9 and TRBJ2-3, with D perhaps matching TRBD2 (6 bases). This CDR3 contains 17 residues. The germline V gene encodes CDR1 SEHNR and CDR2 FQNEAQ (reference sequence). Deletions cut 5 bases from V and 0 bases from J, with 18 bases between.

The chain recombines TRBV2 with TRBJ2-5, with TRBD2 identical over 15 bases. Unmatched junction bases numbered 7, after V lost 0 bases and J lost 5 bases. Germline values: CDR1 SNHLY, CDR2 FYNNEI. The CDR3 has 18 residues. The CDR3 sequence is CASSEAGLAGGGQETQYF. DNA for the CDR3: TGTGCCAGCAGTGAAGCGGGACTAGCGGGAGGCGGGCAGGAGACCCAGTACTTC.

The rearrangement links TRBV7-3 to TRBJ1-5; a possible D gene is TRBD1 (5 bases). The germline CDR1 and CDR2 sequences are SGHTA and FQGTGA. The V gene lost 6 bases and the J gene lost 7 bases, with 34 bases spanning the gap. This CDR3 is 20 amino acids long. The CDR3 coding sequence is TGTGCCAGCAGTTACCCCGGGGCCCCTACTCAGCCCGGACTAAGGCAGCCCCAGCATTTT. This encodes CASSYPGAPTQPGLRQPQHF.

This chain connects TRBV11-2 to TRBJ2-2, with D possibly matching TRBD2 (5 bases). Germline CDR1 is SGHAT and CDR2 is FQNNGV. CDR3 length equals 15 residues. Deletions cut 5 bases from V and 2 bases from J, with 12 bases between. The CDR3 DNA is TGTGCCAGCAGCCCCCTAGCAGTTAACACCGGGGAGCTGTTTTTT. Translating it yields CASSPLAVNTGELFF.

The table lists this clone with a few counts. This chain joins TRBV7-6 and TRBJ1-6, with D possibly matching TRBD1 (5 bases). CDR3 length: 15 amino acids. Germline V gives CDR1 SGHVS, CDR2 FNYEAQ. Trimming shortened V by 1 base and J by 5 bases, and 9 bases separated the two germline ends. The CDR3 DNA reads TGTGCCAGCAGCTTAGGACAGCGTGATAATTCACCCCTCCACTTT. It codes for CASSLGQRDNSPLHF.

This clone has only a few counts. The rearrangement uses TRBV10-1 and TRBJ2-1; a weak D match, TRBD2 (5 bases). The ends were cut back, 2 bases at V and 4 bases at J, with 15 bases in the middle. Germline V gene sequence: CDR1 WNHNN, CDR2 SYGVQD (reference sequence). The CDR3 extends over 16 amino acids. The CDR3 DNA reads TGCGCCAGCAGTGAGAGACTCCCGGGAATATACAATGAGCAGTTCTTC. Its protein product is CASSERLPGIYNEQFF.

The chain has TRBV7-9 and TRBJ2-7, with 12 bases matching TRBD2. The CDR3 covers 14 residues. V lost 5 bases to trimming and J lost 3 bases; unmatched junction nucleotides: 2. Germline V gene lookup returns CDR1 SEHNR and CDR2 FQNEAQ (reference sequence). DNA of the CDR3: TGTGCCAGCAGCCGGACTAGCGGGGTCTACGAGCAGTACTTC. Its translation is CASSRTSGVYEQYF. The variable domain in full, with the rest retrieved from reference TRBV7-9 and TRBJ2-7, is DTGVSQNPRHKITKRGQNVTFRCDPISEHNRLYWYRQTLGQGPEFLTYFQNEAQLEKSRLLSDRFSAERPKGSFSTLEIQRTEQGDSAMYLCASSRTSGVYEQYFGPGTRLTVT.

The chain combines TRBV6-1 with TRBJ1-1; 8 bases align to TRBD1. Germline values: CDR1 MNHNS, CDR2 SASEGT. J was trimmed by 5 bases and V by 2 bases; bases with no gene match: 7. The CDR3 is 15 amino acids. The CDR3 region has the DNA TGTGCCAGCAGTGAACGTGCAGGGGGCGATACTGAAGCTTTCTTT. It is translated as CASSERAGGDTEAFF.

The genes are TRBV29-1 and TRBJ2-5; no firm D call. V was pared by 0 bases and J by 5 bases, with 7 bases between. The germline CDR1 and CDR2 sequences are SQVTM and ANQGSEA. The CDR3 sequence is 12 residues long. The CDR3 loop is CSVEDDLETQYF. In DNA form, the CDR3 reads TGCAGCGTTGAAGATGATTTGGAGACCCAGTACTTC.

V usage is TRBV11-2 and J usage is TRBJ2-7; tentatively, D is TRBD1 (5 bases). CDR3 length: 15 amino acids. The V and J ends lost 1 base and 0 bases respectively, with 10 bases between them. The germline V gene encodes CDR1 SGHAT and CDR2 FQNNGV. The CDR3 here is CASSLGLTGSYEQYF. CDR3 coding DNA: TGTGCCAGCAGCTTAGGACTTACAGGCTCCTACGAGCAGTACTTC.

The chain carries TRBV18 and TRBJ2-5; D ambiguous. CDR1 and CDR2 from the germline V gene are KGHSH and LQKENI. V was pared by 0 bases and J by 4 bases, with 9 bases between. CDR3 length: 14 amino acids. CDR3 nucleotides: TGTGCCAGCTCACCACCTGCTACTCGAGAGACCCAGTACTTC. Protein sequence: CASSPPATRETQYF.

J is TRBJ2-5 and V is TRBV28; no firm D call. CDR3 length: 12 amino acids. Trimming cost V 7 bases and J 1 base, with 7 bases left between them. Germline assignment: CDR1 MDHEN and CDR2 SYDVKM. CDR3 nucleotides: TGTGCCAGCACACAGACCCAAGAGACCCAGTACTTC. This codes for CASTQTQETQYF. Supplemented by reference TRBV28 and TRBJ2-5, the full variable domain reads DVKVTQSSRYLVKRTGEKVFLECVQDMDHENMFWYRQDPGLGLRLIYFSYDVKMKEKGDIPEGYSVSREKKERFSLILESASTNQTSMYLCASTQTQETQYFGPGTRLLVL.

The chain uses TRBV5-5 and TRBJ2-3, with 8 bases that match TRBD2. V lost 0 bases, J lost 3 bases, and 15 bases stayed unmatched. Germline V lookup: CDR1 SGHKS, CDR2 YYEKEE (reference sequence). This CDR3 has 19 residues. The CDR3 DNA sequence: TGTGCCAGCAGCTTGGATAGGTCCTTGGGACTAGGTGGTACAGATACGCAGTATTTT. It encodes CASSLDRSLGLGGTDTQYF.

This rearrangement joins TRBV6-5 to TRBJ2-1; a possible D gene is TRBD2 (6 bases). Trimming stripped 3 bases from V and 0 bases from J, with 12 bases between. The CDR3 consists of 16 residues. Germline CDR1 and CDR2: MNHEY and SVGAGI. CDR3 residues: CASSYTRGGSYNEQFF. Here the CDR3 DNA reads TGTGCCAGCAGTTATACTAGGGGAGGCTCCTACAATGAGCAGTTCTTC.

The chain employs TRBV5-1 and TRBJ1-2; D is undetermined. CDR3 size: 14 residues. V lost 0 bases and J 0 bases, leaving 6 bases between the germline ends. Germline V gene sequence: CDR1 SGHRS, CDR2 YFSETQ. As DNA, the CDR3 is TGCGCCAGCAGCTTGGTAGCGTCTAACTATGGCTACACCTTC. The encoded protein is CASSLVASNYGYTF. Full variable domain (rest looked up from reference TRBV5-1 and TRBJ1-2): KAGVTQTPRYLIKTRGQQVTLSCSPISGHRSVSWYQQTPGQGLQFLFEYFSETQRNKGNFPGRFSGRQFSNSRSEMNVSTLELGDSALYLCASSLVASNYGYTFGSGTRLTVV.

Regarding this clone: Relative to the germline gene, one junction end is altered; a read error may explain this. The rearrangement uses TRBV7-9 and TRBJ2-7, with 7 bases matching TRBD1. CDR1 SEHNR and CDR2 FQNEAQ come from the germline V gene (reference sequence). The CDR3 covers 13 residues. Written as DNA, the CDR3 is TGTGCCAGCAGCTTAGGAGAGACAGGGAAGAGGAACTTC. Translated: CASSLGETGKRNF.

The chain is built from TRBV13 and TRBJ2-7; D uncertain. The V and J ends lost 5 bases and 1 base respectively, with 15 bases between them. The CDR3 extends over 15 amino acids. CDR1 PRHDT and CDR2 FYEKMQ come from the germline V gene (reference sequence). This chain's CDR3 is CASSPSTTPSYEQYF. The CDR3 nucleotides read TGTGCCAGCAGCCCCTCGACCACCCCATCCTACGAGCAGTACTTC.

The rearrangement joins TRBV7-9 to TRBJ2-3; 8 bases are shared with TRBD1. V was clipped by 1 base and J by 5 bases; unmatched bases: 8. Germline-derived CDR1 and CDR2 are SEHNR and FQNEAQ (reference sequence). CDR3 size: 16 residues. CDR3 sequence reads: CASSLEAGGYGDTQYF. The CDR3 DNA reads as TGTGCCAGCAGCTTAGAGGCAGGGGGCTATGGAGATACGCAGTATTTT. The variable domain in full, completed from reference TRBV7-9 and TRBJ2-3, reads DTGVSQNPRHKITKRGQNVTFRCDPISEHNRLYWYRQTLGQGPEFLTYFQNEAQLEKSRLLSDRFSAERPKGSFSTLEIQRTEQGDSAMYLCASSLEAGGYGDTQYFGPGTRLTVL.